Following are 6 T cell receptor beta chains from one sample sequenced in a study of graft-versus-host responses after intestinal transplantation. Measured with immunoSEQ multiplex PCR; TCRdb has only the in-frame clones, and not every one. The repertoire includes about 73,000 clones, around 89% of them detected once, and less than 4.5% sits in the top ten. Their antigen targets remain unknown. The sequencing used unstimulated CD8+ T cells sorted from spleen or lymph node cells, collected before transplant. The receptors stem from a human donor who was the organ donor for an intestinal transplant.

The chain links TRBV6-5 to TRBJ1-2; D possibly corresponds to TRBD1 (5 bases). CDR1 and CDR2 from the germline V gene are MNHEY and SVGAGI. This CDR3 region has 14 residues. Trimming cost V 5 bases and J 4 bases, with 14 bases left between them. The CDR3 DNA is TGTGCCAGCAGTGCCCGACGGGGGATCTATGGCTACACCTTC. It specifies CASSARRGIYGYTF.

This clone was detected only once. The chain is built from TRBV29-1 and TRBJ2-6, with TRBD2 matching over 7 bases. Germline-derived CDR1 and CDR2 are SQVTM and ANQGSEA. V shed 4 bases and J 0 bases; nucleotides not matched to a gene: 6. The CDR3 runs 16 residues. CDR3 in DNA: TGCAGCGTTGTTTGGGAGGGCAGCTCTGGGGCCAACGTCCTGACTTTC. It encodes CSVVWEGSSGANVLTF.

In this sample, this clone turned up once. This chain uses TRBV5-1 with TRBJ1-1, with 8 positions matching TRBD1. The trim removed 4 bases at V and 2 bases at J, leaving 4 bases unmatched. The CDR3 length is 14 residues. In germline, CDR1 is SGHRS, CDR2 YFSETQ. In DNA form, the CDR3 reads TGCGCCAGCAGCCCGGACAGGGCAAACACTGAAGCTTTCTTT. It codes for CASSPDRANTEAFF.

The V call is TRBV6-5, the J call TRBJ2-1, with 9 bases lining up with TRBD1. The CDR3 is made up of 16 amino acids. After removal of 0 bases from V and 3 bases from J, the junction contained 3 bases not matched to a gene. In germline, CDR1 is MNHEY, CDR2 SVGAGI. The CDR3 loop is CASSYSTGQGYNEQFF. The CDR3 DNA sequence: TGTGCCAGCAGTTACTCGACGGGACAGGGCTACAATGAGCAGTTCTTC.

The chain is built from TRBV9 and TRBJ2-2; maybe TRBD1 (6 bases). This CDR3 spans 19 amino acids. Trimming stripped 0 bases from V and 7 bases from J, with 25 bases between. In germline, CDR1 is SGDLS, CDR2 YYNGEE. The CDR3 sequence is CASSVDRSGQKPRGGELFF. The CDR3 DNA is TGTGCCAGCAGCGTAGACCGATCGGGACAAAAGCCGCGAGGCGGGGAGCTGTTTTTT.

The chain uses TRBV28 and TRBJ2-3, with TRBD2 matching 7 bases. The germline V gene encodes CDR1 MDHEN and CDR2 SYDVKM. The CDR3 is 16 residues long. The V gene end was trimmed by 5 bases and the J gene end by 0 bases; junction bases not matched to a gene: 8. The CDR3 DNA reads TGTGCCAGCAGTATTCTCGGGGGGATAAGCACAGATACGCAGTATTTT. Translating gives CASSILGGISTDTQYF.